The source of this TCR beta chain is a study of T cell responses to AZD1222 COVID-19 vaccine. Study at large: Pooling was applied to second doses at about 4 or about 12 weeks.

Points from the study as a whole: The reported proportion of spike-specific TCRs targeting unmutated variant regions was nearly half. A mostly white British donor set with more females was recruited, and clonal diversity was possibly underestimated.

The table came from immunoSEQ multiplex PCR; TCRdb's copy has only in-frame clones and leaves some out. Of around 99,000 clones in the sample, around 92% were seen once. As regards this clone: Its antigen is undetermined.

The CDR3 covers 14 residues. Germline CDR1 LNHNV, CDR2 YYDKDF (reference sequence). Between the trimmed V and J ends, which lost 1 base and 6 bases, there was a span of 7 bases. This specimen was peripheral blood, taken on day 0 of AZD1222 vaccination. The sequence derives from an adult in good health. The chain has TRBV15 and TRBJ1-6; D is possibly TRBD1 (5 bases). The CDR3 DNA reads TGTGCCACCAGCAGAGGACAGACTAATTCACCCCTCCACTTT. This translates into CATSRGQTNSPLHF.